The 28 T cell receptor beta chains below come from one sample, sequenced in a study of tumor and adjacent non-tumor tissue in lung cancer (dated by TCRdb to 2016 to 2019). Libraries were constructed by multiplex PCR. Data came from an Illumina HiSeq 2500. TCRbeta libraries were built by three rounds of nested PCR using primers (Table S4), following protocols modified from ARM-PCR. Using fastp at Q25 and MiXCR, TCRdb reprocessed the public reads and kept productive beta chains. Duplicate CDR3 protein sequences are folded into a single record with the most common DNA and genes. Counted in this sample were roughly 81,000 distinct CDR3 sequences; around 70% of them appeared once. About 12% of the sample rests with the top ten. RNA was isolated from bulk, unsorted tissue, and RNA quality was assessed with a NanoDrop ND-1000 and an Agilent 2100. The sample consisted of lung tumor tissue. The receptors were gathered from a woman in her sixties or seventies with non-small cell lung cancer.

The V and J genes are TRBV4-1 and TRBJ1-1; D gene unclear. Trimming left V 7 bases short and J 6 bases short, with 15 bases between. The CDR3 is made up of 13 amino acids. Germline CDR1 and CDR2: MGHRA and YSYEKL. The DNA for the CDR3 is TGCGCCAGCAACCTGAACGGACTCTCTGAAGCTTTCTTT. Translating it yields CASNLNGLSEAFF.

A remark on this clonotype: The missing conserved phenylalanine or tryptophan at the end of this CDR3 makes a read error likely. The genes are TRBV6-4 and TRBJ1-2; TRBD1 aligns across 9 bases. Germline V gives CDR1 MRHNA, CDR2 SNTAGT. The CDR3 is 15 residues long. CDR3 protein: CASSVTGTGHYGYTL. In DNA, the CDR3 is TGTGCTAGCAGTGTAACCGGGACAGGGCACTATGGCTACACCCTC.

For this clonotype: A read error may produce the germline difference seen at one junction end. The chain combines TRBV12-3 or TRBV12-4 with TRBJ1-2; D remains unclear. This CDR3 comprises 13 residues. The DNA for the CDR3 is TGTGCCAACAGTTTATCACAAAACTATGACTACACCTTC. Protein: CANSLSQNYDYTF.

The chain uses TRBV6-2 or TRBV6-3 and TRBJ1-2; 9 bases match TRBD1. Germline trimming cut 7 bases from V and 4 bases from J; bases unmatched to any gene: 7. Germline lookup yields CDR1 MNHEY and CDR2 SVGEGT. This CDR3 has 14 residues. The CDR3 loop is CASTTGTGSYGYTF. The DNA for the CDR3 is TGTGCCAGCACTACCGGGACAGGGAGCTATGGCTACACCTTC.

This chain joins TRBV6-1 and TRBJ1-1; a weak D match, TRBD1 (6 bases). CDR1 is MNHNS and CDR2 is SASEGT in the germline V gene. The CDR3 has 14 amino acids. The V gene lost 0 bases and the J gene lost 14 bases, with 19 bases spanning the gap. In nucleotides, the CDR3 is TGTGCCAGCAGTGAAGCGCGGGACACCCATAGAGCCTTCTTT. Its protein product is CASSEARDTHRAFF.

The J gene is TRBJ2-2, the V gene TRBV7-8; D is uncertain. CDR1 is SGHVS, CDR2 FQNEAQ, per germline. The V gene lost 1 base and the J gene lost 9 bases, with 21 bases spanning the gap. CDR3 length: 17 residues. The CDR3 sequence: CASSLGSGAGVARELFF. Written as DNA, the CDR3 is TGTGCCAGCAGCTTAGGGTCTGGAGCAGGTGTGGCCCGGGAGCTGTTTTTT.

The J gene is TRBJ2-3, the V gene TRBV10-2; 10 bases line up with TRBD2. The CDR3 totals 15 residues. Germline-derived CDR1 and CDR2 are WSHSY and SAAADI. J lost 5 bases, V lost 7 bases, and 9 bases had no gene match. The CDR3 DNA follows: TGCGCCAGCAATCCTAGCGGGGGAGTTATAGATACGCAGTATTTT. This sequence encodes CASNPSGGVIDTQYF.

The chain recombines TRBV11-3 with TRBJ2-1; no definite D call. Trimming left V 5 bases short and J 0 bases short, with 11 bases between. Germline V gene data show CDR1 as SGHNT and CDR2 as YENEEA. This CDR3 has 15 residues. CDR3 residues: CASSPSRSSYNEQFF. The CDR3 bases are TGTGCCAGCAGCCCAAGCAGGAGCTCCTACAATGAGCAGTTCTTC.

Comment on this clonotype: An end of the junction does not agree with germline; a read error may underlie this. V usage is TRBV20-1 and J usage is TRBJ2-7; 8 nucleotides agree with TRBD2. The CDR3 extends over 16 amino acids. Per germline, CDR1 DFQATT and CDR2 SNEGSKA (reference sequence). The CDR3 coding sequence is TGCAGTACTAGCGGCTCGGGGGTGGGGATGCCCTACGAGCAGTACTTC. It is translated as CSTSGSGVGMPYEQYF.

V usage is TRBV7-2 and J usage is TRBJ1-2; perhaps TRBD1 as D (5 bases). Germline values: CDR1 SGHTA, CDR2 FQGNSA. V lost 0 bases and J lost 0, with 8 bases in between. CDR3 length: 15 amino acids. The CDR3 DNA is TGTGCCAGCAGCTTAGCAGACAGACCTAACTATGGCTACACCTTC. This sequence encodes CASSLADRPNYGYTF.

This clonotype was found a few times. CDR3 in DNA: TGCAGTGCTAGAGATACCCGCGGAGGGGGCTTCGGAAATGAGCAGTTCTTC. Residues: CSARDTRGGGFGNEQFF. The J gene is TRBJ2-1, the V gene TRBV20-1; D might be TRBD1 (7 bases). The CDR3 totals 17 residues. The germline V and J ends were trimmed by 0 bases and 7 bases, with 22 bases remaining between them. In germline, CDR1 is DFQATT, CDR2 SNEGSKA (reference sequence).

This clonotype was counted ten times or more. V usage is TRBV5-1 and J usage is TRBJ2-2; D ambiguous. Germline-derived CDR1 and CDR2 are SGHRS and YFSETQ. The CDR3 loop spans 15 amino acids. V lost 1 base and J 0 bases, leaving 7 bases between the germline ends. The CDR3 here is CASSLIGPNTGELFF. The CDR3, as DNA: TGCGCCAGCAGCTTGATCGGTCCGAACACCGGGGAGCTGTTTTTT.

This clonotype was detected only once. The chain employs TRBV5-1 and TRBJ2-3; D is undetermined. CDR1 is SGHRS, CDR2 YFSETQ, per germline. V was shortened by 3 bases and J by 2 bases, with 10 bases between the two germline ends. This CDR3 has 14 residues. In DNA form, the CDR3 reads TGCGCCAGCAGCTCGTTAAGTTCCACAGATACGCAGTATTTT. It codes for CASSSLSSTDTQYF.

Many counts were recorded for this clonotype. The chain uses TRBV7-3 and TRBJ2-2, with TRBD2 identical over 13 bases. With V trimmed by 1 base and J by 5 bases, 7 bases remained unmatched. The CDR3 has 18 amino acids. Germline CDR1 and CDR2: SGHTA and FQGTGA. The CDR3 nucleotides read TGTGCCAGCAGCTTAAGCCCAACTAGCGGGAGGGAAACCGGGGAGCTGTTTTTT. This translates into CASSLSPTSGRETGELFF.

This clonotype was seen ten or more times. V usage is TRBV28 and J usage is TRBJ2-7, with D hard to call. Per the germline V gene, CDR1 is MDHEN and CDR2 is SYDVKM. Between the trimmed V and J ends, which lost 7 bases and 2 bases, there was a span of 12 bases. The CDR3 is 13 amino acids. The CDR3, as DNA: TGTGCCAGCACCCTCGACGGAGCCTACGAGCAGTACTTC. Encoded protein: CASTLDGAYEQYF.

This clonotype came up a few times. This clone may be a read error of a much larger clone one base away. This chain links TRBV20-1 with TRBJ2-1, with D unresolved. Per germline, CDR1 DFQATT and CDR2 SNEGSKA (reference sequence). This CDR3 is built from 15 residues. V was clipped by 4 bases and J by 0 bases, with 13 bases between them. CDR3 in DNA: TGCAGTGCTACATTCACATTGGGCTCCTACAATGAGCAGTTCTTC. Translating gives CSATFTLGSYNEQFF.

Comment on this clonotype: This may stem from a read error, because a much larger clone lies one nucleotide away. The chain recombines TRBV28 with TRBJ1-1, with D maybe TRBD1 (5 bases). Germline V gives CDR1 MDHEN, CDR2 SYDVKM. The CDR3 is made up of 14 amino acids. CDR3 nucleotides: TGTGCCATCAGTTCGGGGACGATTTACACTGAAGCTTTCTTT. Translated, it gives CAISSGTIYTEAFF.

Of note for this clonotype: In this CDR3 the conserved last residue, phenylalanine or tryptophan, is missing, so a read error is likely. The V gene is TRBV28, the J gene TRBJ1-4; possibly TRBD1 for D (6 bases). V dropped 7 bases and J dropped 0 bases, with 9 bases sitting between them. The CDR3 is 14 amino acids. Per germline, CDR1 MDHEN and CDR2 SYDVKM. The CDR3 sequence is CASNYRATNEKLFY. For the CDR3, the DNA is TGTGCCAGCAATTACAGGGCAACTAATGAAAAACTGTTTTAT.

Regarding this clonotype: Mismatch with germline at one junction end may stem from a read error. Written as DNA, the CDR3 is TGCTCTAGCAGTCTTCCTACAGGCATTAGCGGAGCTGGGACCTACGAGCAGTACTTC. Amino acids: CSSSLPTGISGAGTYEQYF. The chain combines TRBV28 with TRBJ2-7, with TRBD2 as a possible D gene (6 bases). CDR1 and CDR2 from the germline V gene are MDHEN and SYDVKM. This CDR3 has 19 amino acids.

V gene TRBV11-2 combines with J gene TRBJ2-7; tentative D call: TRBD2 (6 bases). The CDR3 has 15 residues. V dropped 3 bases and J dropped 2 bases, with 14 bases sitting between them. The germline gives CDR1 SGHAT, CDR2 FQNNGV. Written as DNA, the CDR3 is TGTGCCAGCAGCTTGGGGGGAGAGGTTACCTACGAGCAGTACTTC. Translated: CASSLGGEVTYEQYF. Complete variable domain (other parts from reference TRBV11-2 and TRBJ2-7): EAGVAQSPRYKIIEKRQSVAFWCNPISGHATLYWYQQILGQGPKLLIQFQNNGVVDDSQLPKDRFSAERLKGVDSTLKIQPAKLEDSAVYLCASSLGGEVTYEQYFGPGTRLTVT.

The table lists this clonotype with many counts. The chain carries TRBV5-1 and TRBJ2-3; D not resolved. V dropped 0 bases and J dropped 4 bases, with 6 bases sitting between them. The CDR3 is made up of 13 amino acids. Per the germline V gene, CDR1 is SGHRS and CDR2 is YFSETQ. Here the CDR3 DNA reads TGCGCCAGCAGCTTGGGATCCTCAGATACGCAGTATTTT. Residues: CASSLGSSDTQYF. The entire variable domain, with the rest obtained from reference TRBV5-1 and TRBJ2-3, is as follows: KAGVTQTPRYLIKTRGQQVTLSCSPISGHRSVSWYQQTPGQGLQFLFEYFSETQRNKGNFPGRFSGRQFSNSRSEMNVSTLELGDSALYLCASSLGSSDTQYFGPGTRLTVL.

This clonotype was counted a single time. The chain carries TRBV6-5 and TRBJ2-7; D unclear. Germline CDR1 is MNHEY and CDR2 is SVGAGI. V was clipped by 9 bases and J by 5 bases, with 17 bases between them. CDR3 size: 13 residues. Here the CDR3 DNA reads TGTGCCAGTAGGTCTGGGGAACTCGACGAGCAGTACTTC. This encodes CASRSGELDEQYF.

On this clonotype itself: A much larger clone sits a single nucleotide away, making a read error possible. This chain connects TRBV20-1 to TRBJ2-1, with D tentatively TRBD1 or TRBD2 (5 bases each). The V end lost 4 bases, the J end lost 5 bases, and 9 bases lay between the germline ends. The germline V gene encodes CDR1 DFQATT and CDR2 SNEGSKA (reference sequence). The CDR3 has 12 amino acids. DNA of the CDR3: TGCAGTGCTATCGGGACCAACAATGAGCAGTTCTTC. It specifies CSAIGTNNEQFF.

Notes on this clonotype: One end of the junction is discordant with germline, which a read error may explain. The chain links TRBV4-2 to TRBJ1-2, with D perhaps matching TRBD1 (5 bases). Germline-derived CDR1 and CDR2 are LGHNA and YNFKEQ. The length of the CDR3 is 16 residues. CDR3 amino acids: CASSQGRGASNYGCTF. As DNA, the CDR3 is TGTGCCAGCAGCCAAGGCCGCGGGGCTAGCAACTATGGCTGCACCTTC.

A remark on this clonotype: The conserved closing phenylalanine or tryptophan is absent in this CDR3, likely reflecting a read error. This chain uses TRBV14 with TRBJ1-1; D is undetermined. The germline V gene encodes CDR1 SGHDN and CDR2 FVKESK. V was cut by 2 bases and J by 10 bases, with 14 bases left in between. The CDR3 has 13 amino acids. CDR3 protein: CASSQTEMAGAFI. The DNA for the CDR3 is TGTGCCAGCAGCCAAACAGAAATGGCTGGAGCTTTCATT.

This chain links TRBV6-2 or TRBV6-3 with TRBJ2-7, with D hard to call. The CDR3 runs to 14 residues. Germline loops: CDR1 MNHEY, CDR2 SVGEGT. V lost 5 bases and J 0 bases, leaving 11 bases between the germline ends. The CDR3: CASSPVTSSYEQYF. In nucleotides, the CDR3 is TGTGCCAGCAGTCCTGTGACCAGCTCCTACGAGCAGTACTTC.

This clonotype was seen only a few times. A much larger clone differs by one base, so this may be a read error. The conserved phenylalanine or tryptophan normally closing the CDR3 is absent here, so this likely arose from a read error. This sequence joins TRBV6-5 and TRBJ1-6; D remains ambiguous. Trimming pared 2 bases from V and 9 bases from J, leaving 11 bases between. This CDR3 is 14 amino acids long. Per the germline V gene, CDR1 is MNHEY and CDR2 is SVGAGI. CDR3 bases: TGTGCCAGCAGTTACGGAGAGGCAGTTTCACCCCTCCACTCT. Protein: CASSYGEAVSPLHS.

Many counts were recorded for this clonotype. This chain links TRBV12-3 or TRBV12-4 with TRBJ1-5; a weak D match, TRBD1 (6 bases). The V end lost 3 bases, the J end lost 5 bases, and 17 bases lay between the germline ends. This CDR3 has 16 residues. The CDR3 DNA sequence: TGTGCCAGCAGTTTGGGGGCCATGGGGGGCGATCAGCCCCAGCATTTT. As protein: CASSLGAMGGDQPQHF.